These T cell receptor beta chains were read from a single sample in a study of T-cell memory formation after mild COVID-19. MiXCR, run by TCRdb on the 5' RACE reads, gives a single entry per CDR3 protein. Of almost 550,000 distinct CDR3 sequences listed, about a fifth are singletons. Sequencing used PBMCs or a T cell subset sorted from them (not recorded which). These receptors all come from an adult woman who had mild COVID-19 (a few samples of this study predate the infection). Cell type and time point are not known. Both conserved end residues are part of each CDR3. Fields, in order: J gene, V gene, CDR3 length, CDR3 protein.

TRBJ1-2 | TRBV27 | 16 | CASSLWAGQGGYGYTF
TRBJ2-5 | TRBV5-1 | 14 | CASSFRFRRGTQYF
TRBJ2-5 | TRBV18 | 13 | CASSPQGQETQYF
TRBJ2-7 | TRBV6-1 | 14 | CASSKTLTDYEQYF
TRBJ1-4 | TRBV29-1 | 15 | CSATGRGATNEKLFF
TRBJ2-7 | TRBV11-2 | 10 | CASSSDEQYF
TRBJ2-3 | TRBV27 | 15 | CASSSPKRGGTGQYF
TRBJ2-1 | TRBV7-8 | 15 | CASSLAYRGKNEQFF
TRBJ2-1 | TRBV12-3/TRBV12-4 | 17 | CASSPRLAASSYNEQFF
TRBJ1-3 | TRBV20-1 | 17 | CSARDGRQASSGNTIYF
TRBJ2-3 | TRBV6-6 | 13 | CASRPGGEDTQYF
TRBJ2-5 | TRBV14 | 14 | CASSRLGYQETQYF
TRBJ2-4 | TRBV5-1 | 12 | CASSYEGNIQYF
TRBJ2-7 | TRBV12-3/TRBV12-4 | 14 | CASSRTGGADEQYF
TRBJ1-4 | TRBV24-1 | 18 | CATSDPFGDSSEFEKLFF
TRBJ1-3 | TRBV30 | 15 | CAWSVQGDSGNTIYF
TRBJ2-7 | TRBV7-9 | 13 | CASSFSGRGEQYF
TRBJ2-7 | TRBV12-3/TRBV12-4 | 14 | CASRISGSSYEQYF
TRBJ1-2 | TRBV15 | 13 | CATSREGDYGYTF
TRBJ2-7 | TRBV7-8 | 12 | CASSLATPEQYF
TRBJ1-1 | TRBV6-6 | 14 | CASSRGEGRTEAFF
TRBJ2-5 | TRBV5-1 | 15 | CASSRETGYDETQYF
TRBJ2-5 | TRBV10-3 | 12 | CAISESSETQYF
TRBJ1-2 | TRBV6-5 | 13 | CASSYEQGGGYTF
TRBJ1-1 | TRBV20-1 | 14 | CSARDVQGNFDAFF
TRBJ2-4 | TRBV4-2 | 15 | CASSQGSNRGNIQYF
TRBJ2-5 | TRBV5-4 | 15 | CASSPGGGRGETQYF
TRBJ1-1 | TRBV13 | 16 | CASSLAPGPTNTEAFF
TRBJ2-1 | TRBV5-4 | 14 | CASSSPSGRLEQFF